The 2 T cell receptor beta chains given below trace back to one sample, sequenced in a study of cytomegalovirus exposure and HLA in healthy donors. PCR involved 60 Vbeta and 13 Jbeta primers. Assay used: immunoSEQ multiplex PCR; TCRdb lists only in-frame clones, some missing. Among about 190,000 clones listed, around 84% were seen once. The specimen was PBMCs. The source of these receptors is a woman in her forties or fifties in good health and CMV-seropositive.

The V call is TRBV9, the J call TRBJ1-1; a possible D gene is TRBD1 (5 bases). The CDR3 is 12 amino acids. Germline values: CDR1 SGDLS, CDR2 YYNGEE. Trimming took 4 bases from V and 7 from J, leaving 11 bases between them. CDR3 nucleotide sequence: TGTGCCAGCAGCCCAGGGTTTCGTGAAGCTTTCTTT. It codes for CASSPGFREAFF.

The table lists this clone with a few counts. The chain carries TRBV30 and TRBJ2-7; maybe TRBD1 (6 bases). V was pared by 6 bases and J by 3 bases, with 12 bases between. The CDR3 contains 12 residues. In germline, CDR1 is GTSNPN, CDR2 SVGIG (reference sequence). This CDR3 is CACTQGNYEQYF. The CDR3 region has the DNA TGTGCCTGTACCCAGGGGAACTACGAGCAGTACTTC.